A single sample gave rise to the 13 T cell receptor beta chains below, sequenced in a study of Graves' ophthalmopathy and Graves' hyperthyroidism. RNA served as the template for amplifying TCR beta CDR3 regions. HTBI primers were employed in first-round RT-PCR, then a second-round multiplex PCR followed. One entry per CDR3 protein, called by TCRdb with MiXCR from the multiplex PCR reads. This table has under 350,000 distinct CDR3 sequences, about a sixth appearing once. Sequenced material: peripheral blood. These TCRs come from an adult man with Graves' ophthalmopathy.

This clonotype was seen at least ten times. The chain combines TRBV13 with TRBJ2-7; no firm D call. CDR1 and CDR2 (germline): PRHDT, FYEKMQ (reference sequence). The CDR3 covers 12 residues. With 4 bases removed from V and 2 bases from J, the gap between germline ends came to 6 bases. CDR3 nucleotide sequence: TGTGCCAGCAGCTCCTCCGCCTACGAGCAGTACTTC. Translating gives CASSSSAYEQYF.

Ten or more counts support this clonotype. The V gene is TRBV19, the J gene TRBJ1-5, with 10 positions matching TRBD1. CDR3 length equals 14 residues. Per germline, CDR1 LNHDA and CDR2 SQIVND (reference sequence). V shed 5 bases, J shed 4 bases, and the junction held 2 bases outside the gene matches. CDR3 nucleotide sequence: TGTGCCAGTAGTTTGGACAGGGGGAATCAGCCCCAGCATTTT. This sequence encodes CASSLDRGNQPQHF.

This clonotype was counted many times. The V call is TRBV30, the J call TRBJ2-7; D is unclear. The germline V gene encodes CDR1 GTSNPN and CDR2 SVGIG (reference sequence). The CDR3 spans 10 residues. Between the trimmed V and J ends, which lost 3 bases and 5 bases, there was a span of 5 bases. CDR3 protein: CAWSRNEQYF. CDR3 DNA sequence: TGTGCCTGGAGCAGGAACGAGCAGTACTTC.

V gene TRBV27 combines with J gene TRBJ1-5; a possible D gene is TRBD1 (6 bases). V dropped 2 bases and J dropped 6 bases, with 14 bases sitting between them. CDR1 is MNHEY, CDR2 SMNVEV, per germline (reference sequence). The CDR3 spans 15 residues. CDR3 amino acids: CASSLAGARSQPQHF. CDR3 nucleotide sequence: TGTGCCAGCAGTTTAGCGGGGGCTCGGAGTCAGCCCCAGCATTTT.

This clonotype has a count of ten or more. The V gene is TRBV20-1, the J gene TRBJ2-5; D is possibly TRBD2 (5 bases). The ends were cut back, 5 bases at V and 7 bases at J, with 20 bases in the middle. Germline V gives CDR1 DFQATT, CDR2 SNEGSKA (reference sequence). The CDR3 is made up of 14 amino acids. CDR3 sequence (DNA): TGCAGTGCTGAGACGACCGGACCTGGAGGGACCCAGTACTTC. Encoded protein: CSAETTGPGGTQYF.

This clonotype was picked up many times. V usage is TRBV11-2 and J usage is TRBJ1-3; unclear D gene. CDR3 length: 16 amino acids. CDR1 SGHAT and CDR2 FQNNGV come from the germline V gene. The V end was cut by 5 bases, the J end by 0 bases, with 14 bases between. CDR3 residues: CASSLSEVYSGNTIYF. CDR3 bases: TGTGCCAGCAGCCTTTCCGAGGTCTACTCTGGAAACACCATATATTTT.

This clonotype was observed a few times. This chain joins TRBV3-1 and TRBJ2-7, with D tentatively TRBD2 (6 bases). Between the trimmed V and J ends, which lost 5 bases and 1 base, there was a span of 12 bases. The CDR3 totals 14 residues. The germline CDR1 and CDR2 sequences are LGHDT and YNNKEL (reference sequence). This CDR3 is CASSDRDLSYEQYF. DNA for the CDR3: TGTGCCAGCAGCGACCGGGACTTATCCTACGAGCAGTACTTC.

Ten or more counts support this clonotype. The CDR3 loop reads CASSVKQGPFF. In DNA, the CDR3 is TGTGCCAGCAGTGTTAAACAGGGTCCTTTCTTT. The V and J genes are TRBV6-1 and TRBJ1-1; D might be TRBD1 (6 bases). Trimming removed 4 bases at V and 12 bases at J, with 12 bases between. In germline, CDR1 is MNHNS, CDR2 SASEGT. The CDR3 is made up of 11 amino acids.

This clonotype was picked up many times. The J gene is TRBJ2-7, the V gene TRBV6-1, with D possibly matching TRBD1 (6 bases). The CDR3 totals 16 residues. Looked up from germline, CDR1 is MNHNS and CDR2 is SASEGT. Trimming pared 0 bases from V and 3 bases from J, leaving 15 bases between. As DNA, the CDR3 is TGTGCCAGCAGTGAAGCGCTTCCGGACAGAGGCTACGAGCAGTACTTC. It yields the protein CASSEALPDRGYEQYF.

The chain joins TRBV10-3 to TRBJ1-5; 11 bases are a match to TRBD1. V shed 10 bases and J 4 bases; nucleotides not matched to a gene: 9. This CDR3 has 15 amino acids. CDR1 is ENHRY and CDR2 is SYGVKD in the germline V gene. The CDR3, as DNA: TGTGCCACCCTATTCGGGACAGGGGGGAATCAGCCCCAGCATTTT. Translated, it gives CATLFGTGGNQPQHF.

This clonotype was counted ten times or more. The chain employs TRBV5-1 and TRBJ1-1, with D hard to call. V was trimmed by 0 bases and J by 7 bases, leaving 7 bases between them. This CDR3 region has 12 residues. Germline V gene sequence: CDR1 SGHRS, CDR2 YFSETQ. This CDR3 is CASSLEGGEAFF. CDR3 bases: TGCGCCAGCAGCTTGGAAGGAGGTGAAGCTTTCTTT.

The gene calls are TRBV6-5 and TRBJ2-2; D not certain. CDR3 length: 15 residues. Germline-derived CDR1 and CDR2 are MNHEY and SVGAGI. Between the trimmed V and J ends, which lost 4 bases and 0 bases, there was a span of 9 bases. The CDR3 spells CASSFAPSNTGELFF. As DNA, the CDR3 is TGTGCCAGCAGTTTTGCTCCCTCGAACACCGGGGAGCTGTTTTTT.

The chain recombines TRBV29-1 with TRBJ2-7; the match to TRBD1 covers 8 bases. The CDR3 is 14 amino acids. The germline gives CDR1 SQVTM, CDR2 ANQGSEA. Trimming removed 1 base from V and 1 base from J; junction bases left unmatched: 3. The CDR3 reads CSVEVGTGSYEQYF. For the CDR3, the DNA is TGCAGCGTTGAAGTGGGGACAGGATCCTACGAGCAGTACTTC.